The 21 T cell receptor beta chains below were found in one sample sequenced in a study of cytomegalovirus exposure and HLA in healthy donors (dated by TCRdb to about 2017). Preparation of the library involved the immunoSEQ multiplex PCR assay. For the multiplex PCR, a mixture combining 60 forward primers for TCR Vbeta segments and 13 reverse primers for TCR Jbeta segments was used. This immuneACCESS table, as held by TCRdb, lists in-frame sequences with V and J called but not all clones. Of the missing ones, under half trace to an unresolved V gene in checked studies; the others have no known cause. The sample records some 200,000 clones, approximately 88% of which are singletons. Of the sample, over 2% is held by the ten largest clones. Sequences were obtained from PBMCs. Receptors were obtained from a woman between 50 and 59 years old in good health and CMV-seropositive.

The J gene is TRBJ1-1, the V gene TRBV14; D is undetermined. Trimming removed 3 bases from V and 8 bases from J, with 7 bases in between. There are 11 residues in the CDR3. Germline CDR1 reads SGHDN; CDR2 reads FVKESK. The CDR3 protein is CASSHDWEAFF. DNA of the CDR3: TGTGCCAGCAGCCATGACTGGGAAGCTTTCTTT.

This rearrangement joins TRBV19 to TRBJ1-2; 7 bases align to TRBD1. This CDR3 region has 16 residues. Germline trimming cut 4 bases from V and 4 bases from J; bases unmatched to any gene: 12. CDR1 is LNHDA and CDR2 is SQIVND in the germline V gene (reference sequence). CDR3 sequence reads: CASSRDRGPGGYGYTF. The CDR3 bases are TGTGCCAGTAGTAGGGACAGAGGGCCCGGCGGCTATGGCTACACCTTC. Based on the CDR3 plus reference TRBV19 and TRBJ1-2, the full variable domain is DGGITQSPKYLFRKEGQNVTLSCEQNLNHDAMYWYRQDPGQGLRLIYYSQIVNDFQKGDIAEGYSVSREKKESFPLTVTSAQKNPTAFYLCASSRDRGPGGYGYTFGSGTRLTVV.

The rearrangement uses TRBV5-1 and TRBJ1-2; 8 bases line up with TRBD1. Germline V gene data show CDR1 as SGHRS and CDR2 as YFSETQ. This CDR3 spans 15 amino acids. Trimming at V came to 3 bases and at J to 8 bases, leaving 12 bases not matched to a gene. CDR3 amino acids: CASSSGQGAVWGYTF. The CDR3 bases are TGCGCCAGCAGCTCCGGGCAGGGGGCCGTGTGGGGCTACACCTTC.

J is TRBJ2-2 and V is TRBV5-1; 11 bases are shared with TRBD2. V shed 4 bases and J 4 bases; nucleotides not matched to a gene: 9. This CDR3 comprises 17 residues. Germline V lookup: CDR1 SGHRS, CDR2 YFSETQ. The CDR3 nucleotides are TGCGCCAGCAGCGGAGGTACTAGCGGGGGACCCACCGGGGAGCTGTTTTTT. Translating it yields CASSGGTSGGPTGELFF.

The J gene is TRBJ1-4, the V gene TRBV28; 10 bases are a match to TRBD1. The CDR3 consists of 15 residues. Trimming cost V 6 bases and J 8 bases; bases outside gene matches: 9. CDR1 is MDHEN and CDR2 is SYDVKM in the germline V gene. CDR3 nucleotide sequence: TGTGCCAGCAGGGGGGTCGGGACAGGGGAAGAAAAACTGTTTTTT. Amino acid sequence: CASRGVGTGEEKLFF. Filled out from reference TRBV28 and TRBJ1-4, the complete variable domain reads DVKVTQSSRYLVKRTGEKVFLECVQDMDHENMFWYRQDPGLGLRLIYFSYDVKMKEKGDIPEGYSVSREKKERFSLILESASTNQTSMYLCASRGVGTGEEKLFFGSGTQLSVL.

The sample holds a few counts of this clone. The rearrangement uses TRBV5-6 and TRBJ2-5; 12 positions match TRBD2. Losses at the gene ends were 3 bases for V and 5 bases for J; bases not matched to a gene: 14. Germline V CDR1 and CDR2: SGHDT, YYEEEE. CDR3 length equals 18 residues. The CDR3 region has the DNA TGTGCCAGCAGCTCCTACGGACTAGCGGGGTCCCGCCGGGAGACCCAGTACTTC. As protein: CASSSYGLAGSRRETQYF.

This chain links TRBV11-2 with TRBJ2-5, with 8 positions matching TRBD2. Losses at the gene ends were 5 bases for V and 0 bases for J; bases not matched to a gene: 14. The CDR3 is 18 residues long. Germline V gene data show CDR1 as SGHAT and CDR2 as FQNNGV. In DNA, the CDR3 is TGTGCCAGCAGCCACTCGTTGGGCGGGGGGAGGTACCAAGAGACCCAGTACTTC. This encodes CASSHSLGGGRYQETQYF.

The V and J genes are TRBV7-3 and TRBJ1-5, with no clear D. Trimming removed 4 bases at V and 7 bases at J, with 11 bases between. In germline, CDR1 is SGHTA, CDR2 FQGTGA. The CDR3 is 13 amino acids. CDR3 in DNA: TGTGCCAGCAGCTCCTATTACCAACAGCCCCAGCATTTT. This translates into CASSSYYQQPQHF.

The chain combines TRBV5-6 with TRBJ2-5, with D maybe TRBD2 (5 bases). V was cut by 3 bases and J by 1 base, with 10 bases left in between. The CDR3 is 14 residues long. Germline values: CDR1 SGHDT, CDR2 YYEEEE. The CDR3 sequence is CASSSGKPQETQYF. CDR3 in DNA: TGTGCCAGCAGCTCGGGGAAGCCCCAAGAGACCCAGTACTTC.

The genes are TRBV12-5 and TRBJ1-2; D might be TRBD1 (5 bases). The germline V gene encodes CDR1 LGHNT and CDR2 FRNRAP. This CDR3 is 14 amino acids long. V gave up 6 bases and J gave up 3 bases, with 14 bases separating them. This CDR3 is CASGRLEGDYGYTF. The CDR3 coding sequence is TGTGCTAGTGGCAGGCTGGAAGGGGACTATGGCTACACCTTC.

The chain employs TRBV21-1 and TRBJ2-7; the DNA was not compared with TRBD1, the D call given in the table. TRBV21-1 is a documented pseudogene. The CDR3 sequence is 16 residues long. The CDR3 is CASSKKTDRVVYEQYF. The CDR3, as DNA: TGTGCCAGCAGCAAAAAAACTGACAGGGTCGTCTACGAGCAGTACTTC.

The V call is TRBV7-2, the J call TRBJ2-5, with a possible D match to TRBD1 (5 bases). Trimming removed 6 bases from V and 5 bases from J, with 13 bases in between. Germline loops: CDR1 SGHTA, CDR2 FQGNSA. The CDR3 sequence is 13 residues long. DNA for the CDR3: TGTGCCAGCAGAGAAGCAGGGCGGGAGACCCAGTACTTC. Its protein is CASREAGRETQYF.

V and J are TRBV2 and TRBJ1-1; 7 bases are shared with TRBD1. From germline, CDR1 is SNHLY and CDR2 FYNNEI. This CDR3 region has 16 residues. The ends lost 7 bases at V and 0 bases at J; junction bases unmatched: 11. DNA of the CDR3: TGTGCCAGCATTCGACAGGGCGGCCATATGAACACTGAAGCTTTCTTT. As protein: CASIRQGGHMNTEAFF.

The CDR3 is CASSQMFVGGLSYEQYF. The CDR3 coding sequence is TGCGCCAGCAGCCAGATGTTCGTGGGGGGGCTCTCCTACGAGCAGTACTTC. The V call is TRBV4-3, the J call TRBJ2-7; D might be TRBD2 (7 bases). The germline gives CDR1 LGHNA, CDR2 YSLEER. V lost 3 bases, J lost 0 bases, and 18 bases lay in between. CDR3 length: 17 residues.

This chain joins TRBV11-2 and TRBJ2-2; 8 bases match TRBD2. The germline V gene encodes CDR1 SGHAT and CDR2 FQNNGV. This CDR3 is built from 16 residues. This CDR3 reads CASQPGGDRHTGELFF. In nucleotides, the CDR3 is TGTGCTTCTCAACCCGGGGGGGATCGTCACACCGGGGAGCTGTTTTTT. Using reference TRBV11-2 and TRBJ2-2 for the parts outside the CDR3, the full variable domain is EAGVAQSPRYKIIEKRQSVAFWCNPISGHATLYWYQQILGQGPKLLIQFQNNGVVDDSQLPKDRFSAERLKGVDSTLKIQPAKLEDSAVYLCASQPGGDRHTGELFFGEGSRLTVL.

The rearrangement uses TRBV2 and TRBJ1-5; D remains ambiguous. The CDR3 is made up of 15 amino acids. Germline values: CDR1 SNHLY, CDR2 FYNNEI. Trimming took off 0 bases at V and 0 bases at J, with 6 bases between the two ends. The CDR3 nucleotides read TGTGCCAGCAGTGAAGCTATCTTTAGCAATCAGCCCCAGCATTTT. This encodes CASSEAIFSNQPQHF.

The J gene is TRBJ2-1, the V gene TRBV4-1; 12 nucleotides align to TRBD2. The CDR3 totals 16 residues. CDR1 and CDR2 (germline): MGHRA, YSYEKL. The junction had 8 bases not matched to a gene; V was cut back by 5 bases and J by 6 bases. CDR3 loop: CASSSTSSGGGNEQFF. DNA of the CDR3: TGCGCCAGCAGCTCCACATCTAGCGGGGGGGGCAATGAGCAGTTCTTC.

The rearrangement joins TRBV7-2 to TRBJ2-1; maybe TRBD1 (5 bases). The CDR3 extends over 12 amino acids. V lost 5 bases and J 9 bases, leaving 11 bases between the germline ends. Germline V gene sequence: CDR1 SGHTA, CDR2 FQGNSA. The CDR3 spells CASSLRVAEQFF. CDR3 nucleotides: TGTGCCAGCAGCCTCAGGGTTGCTGAGCAGTTCTTC.

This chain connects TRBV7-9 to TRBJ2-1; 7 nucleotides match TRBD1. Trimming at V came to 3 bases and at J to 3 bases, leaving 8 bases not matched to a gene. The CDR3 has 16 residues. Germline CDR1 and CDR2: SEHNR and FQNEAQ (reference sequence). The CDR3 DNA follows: TGTGCCAGCAGCTTGGTTTCGGGACAGAACTACAATGAGCAGTTCTTC. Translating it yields CASSLVSGQNYNEQFF. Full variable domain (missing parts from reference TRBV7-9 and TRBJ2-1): DTGVSQNPRHKITKRGQNVTFRCDPISEHNRLYWYRQTLGQGPEFLTYFQNEAQLEKSRLLSDRFSAERPKGSFSTLEIQRTEQGDSAMYLCASSLVSGQNYNEQFFGPGTRLTVL.

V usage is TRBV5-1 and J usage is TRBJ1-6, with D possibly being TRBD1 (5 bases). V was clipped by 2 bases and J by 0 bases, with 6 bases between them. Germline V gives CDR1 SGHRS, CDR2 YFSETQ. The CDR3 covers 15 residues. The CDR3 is CASSFDSSYNSPLHF. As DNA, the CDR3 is TGCGCCAGCAGCTTCGACAGCTCCTATAATTCACCCCTCCACTTT.

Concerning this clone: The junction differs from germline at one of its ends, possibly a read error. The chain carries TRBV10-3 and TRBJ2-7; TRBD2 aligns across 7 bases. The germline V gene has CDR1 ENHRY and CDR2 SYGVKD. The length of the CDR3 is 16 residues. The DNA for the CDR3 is TGTGCCAGCAGTTACTCGCGGGGGATGAGCTCCTACGAGCAGTACTTC. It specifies CASSYSRGMSSYEQYF.